This TCR beta chain appears in the sequencing data of a study of T cell repertoires in cytomegalovirus infection. The overall study: Signatures in public TCR beta sequences pointed to both CMV infection and matching HLA type.

The CDR3 length is 17 residues. V shed 6 bases and J 7 bases; nucleotides not matched to a gene: 17. TCRdb ran MiXCR on the reads and lists one entry per CDR3 protein. Here the sample spans roughly 760,000 distinct CDR3 sequences, approximately 34% being singletons. With respect to this clonotype: Antigen unknown.

Study-level results: Dominating the ex vivo response were HLA-C-restricted CMV-specific TCR beta clonotypes. Summed frequency of public TCR beta families distinguished CMV carriers with the relevant HLA.

What was sequenced was PBMCs. The receptor's source is a human donor in good health (CMV status not recorded). Some clones in this sample may be carry-over from other donors' samples. This chain links TRBV12-3 or TRBV12-4 with TRBJ1-2, with 10 bases fitting TRBD1. As DNA, the CDR3 is TGTGCCAGCAGCTCCCCGGGACAGGGGTATTTTGGAGTTGGCTACACCTTC. Protein: CASSSPGQGYFGVGYTF.